These T cell receptor beta chains were read from a single sample in a study of blood T cells in healthy people across ages. Each CDR3 protein gets one entry after TCRdb re-called the 5' RACE reads with MiXCR. The sample lists under 1,000,000 distinct CDR3 sequences; about half were seen once. Material for sequencing was blood. The receptors originated from an elderly man in good health. Each CDR3 is given with its conserved first and last residue. D genes are given only for firm matches. Not every row has a clone size; where given, it reads once, few, many or a size class.

length,J,size,V,D,CDR3,DNA
15,TRBJ1-2,few,TRBV3-1,.,CASSQGLGMSYGYTF,TGTGCCAGCAGCCAAGGACTCGGGATGAGCTATGGCTACACCTTC
15,TRBJ1-1,.,TRBV12-3/TRBV12-4,.,CASSLSDRINTEAFF,TGTGCCAGCAGTTTGTCCGACAGAATAAACACTGAAGCTTTCTTT
13,TRBJ1-1,many,TRBV12-3/TRBV12-4,.,CASSPTWNTEAFF,TGTGCCAGCAGTCCAACATGGAACACTGAAGCTTTCTTT
15,TRBJ2-7,.,TRBV21-1,.,CASSRAGTGRYEQYF,TGTGCCAGCTCCCGAGCTGGGACAGGGAGGTACGAGCAGTACTTC
15,TRBJ1-5,few,TRBV12-3/TRBV12-4,.,CASSLQSGGSQPQHF,TGTGCCAGCAGTTTACAATCGGGGGGCAGTCAGCCCCAGCATTTT
13,TRBJ2-1,many,TRBV4-3,.,CASSQDRNNEQFF,TGCGCCAGCAGCCAAGATCGCAACAATGAGCAGTTCTTC
15,TRBJ2-2,once,TRBV5-4,.,CASSLDSRNTGELFF,TGTGCCAGCAGCTTGGATAGCCGGAACACCGGGGAGCTGTTTTTT
13,TRBJ2-1,few,TRBV12-3/TRBV12-4,.,CASSFNRVHEQFF,TGTGCCAGCAGTTTCAACAGGGTTCATGAGCAGTTCTTC
17,TRBJ2-5,.,TRBV7-2,TRBD2,CASSLDLAGGLQETQYF,TGTGCCAGCAGCTTAGATCTAGCGGGAGGACTTCAAGAGACCCAGTACTTC
10,TRBJ2-7,many,TRBV2,.,CASIAEGLYF,TGTGCCAGCATTGCGGAGGGGCTGTACTTC
14,TRBJ2-3,.,TRBV25-1,.,CASTDGTLRGTQYF,TGTGCCAGCACCGATGGGACCCTAAGGGGTACGCAGTATTTT
16,TRBJ2-3,.,TRBV11-2,TRBD2,CASSLSASGSTDTQYF,TGTGCCAGCAGCTTATCGGCTAGCGGGAGTACAGATACGCAGTATTTT
10,TRBJ2-5,many,TRBV29-1,.,CSALVETQYF,TGCAGCGCCCTGGTTGAGACCCAGTACTTC
14,TRBJ2-3,many,TRBV5-1,.,CASSLSSGADTQYF,TGCGCCAGCAGCTTATCTAGTGGCGCAGATACGCAGTATTTT
13,TRBJ2-1,many,TRBV20-1,.,CSARKTGLGEQFF,TGCAGTGCTAGAAAAACAGGGTTAGGTGAGCAGTTCTTC
11,TRBJ2-7,.,TRBV3-1,.,CASNMPPEQYF,TGTGCCAGCAATATGCCGCCCGAGCAGTACTTC
13,TRBJ2-3,once,TRBV12-3/TRBV12-4,.,CASTPGSPDTQYF,TGTGCCAGCACACCAGGGAGCCCAGATACGCAGTATTTT
14,TRBJ1-1,few,TRBV5-1,.,CASSLVGGGTEAFF,TGCGCCAGCAGCTTGGTGGGGGGCGGTACTGAAGCTTTCTTT
16,TRBJ2-7,.,TRBV28,.,CASSPLRTGDPYEQYF,TGTGCCAGCAGTCCACTCCGGACGGGGGATCCTTACGAGCAGTACTTC
16,TRBJ2-5,once,TRBV6-1,TRBD1,CASSEGGTGIEETQYF,TGTGCCAGCAGTGAAGGAGGGACAGGGATCGAAGAGACCCAGTACTTC
15,TRBJ2-2,.,TRBV6-6,TRBD2,CASRPGLAVAGELFF,TGTGCCAGCAGACCGGGACTAGCAGTCGCCGGGGAGCTGTTTTTT
13,TRBJ2-7,.,TRBV9,.,CASSPRQEYEQYF,TGTGCCAGCAGCCCCCGACAGGAATACGAGCAGTACTTC
15,TRBJ2-7,.,TRBV9,TRBD1,CASSVARQGPEEQYF,TGTGCCAGCAGCGTAGCGAGACAGGGCCCGGAAGAGCAGTACTTC
16,TRBJ2-1,.,TRBV3-1,TRBD1,CASSRGGGQGSNEQFF,TGTGCCAGCAGCCGGGGAGGAGGACAGGGGTCGAACGAGCAGTTCTTC
14,TRBJ2-2,many,TRBV12-3/TRBV12-4,.,CASSLQGKGGELFF,TGTGCCAGCAGTTTGCAGGGGAAGGGCGGGGAGCTGTTTTTT
17,TRBJ2-3,.,TRBV24-1,TRBD2,CATSDWGTSRWGDTQYF,TGTGCCACCAGTGATTGGGGGACTAGCAGGTGGGGAGATACGCAGTATTTT
14,TRBJ1-1,once,TRBV18,.,CASSYQQGDTEAFF,TGTGCCAGCTCATACCAACAGGGTGACACTGAAGCTTTCTTT
18,TRBJ2-3,few,TRBV29-1,.,CSVEDFSGAAQMTDTQYF,TGCAGCGTTGAAGACTTCAGTGGCGCTGCACAGATGACAGATACGCAGTATTTT
16,TRBJ2-3,.,TRBV28,.,CASSPHSDKYTDTQYF,TGTGCCAGCAGTCCCCACTCGGACAAGTACACAGATACGCAGTATTTT
12,TRBJ2-5,many,TRBV20-1,TRBD1,CSAGDSQETQYF,TGCAGTGCCGGGGACAGTCAAGAGACCCAGTACTTC
15,TRBJ2-1,few,TRBV7-3,TRBD2,CASSFGLAEYNEQFF,TGTGCCAGCAGCTTTGGACTAGCGGAGTACAATGAGCAGTTCTTC
15,TRBJ2-5,few,TRBV20-1,TRBD1,CSARAEQGGRETQYF,TGCAGTGCTAGAGCAGAACAGGGGGGAAGAGAGACCCAGTACTTC
14,TRBJ2-7,.,TRBV29-1,.,CSVTQKGHTYEQYF,TGCAGCGTGACCCAGAAGGGGCACACCTACGAGCAGTACTTC
15,TRBJ2-3,.,TRBV20-1,TRBD1,CSAIWTGGGTDTQYF,TGCAGTGCTATTTGGACAGGGGGGGGCACAGATACGCAGTATTTT
14,TRBJ1-1,once,TRBV7-3,.,CASSVQGSLPEAFF,TGTGCCAGCAGCGTACAGGGATCTCTCCCTGAAGCTTTCTTT
15,TRBJ2-5,.,TRBV7-3,TRBD2,CASSSTGLAGETQYF,TGTGCCAGCAGCTCCACGGGCCTAGCGGGAGAGACCCAGTACTTC
14,TRBJ1-6,.,TRBV10-3,.,CAISDGSLSSPPHF,TGTGCCATCAGTGACGGGTCCTTGAGTTCACCCCCCCACTTT
17,TRBJ1-1,many,TRBV5-1,.,CASSLPHHQGRNTEAFF,TGCGCCAGCAGCTTACCCCACCATCAGGGAAGGAACACTGAAGCTTTCTTT
15,TRBJ2-5,.,TRBV11-2,TRBD2,CASRPKTSGWETQYF,TGTGCCAGCAGGCCAAAGACTAGCGGGTGGGAGACCCAGTACTTC
14,TRBJ2-1,few,TRBV28,.,CASSILLHRDEQFF,TGTGCCAGCAGCATCCTCCTACACAGGGATGAGCAGTTCTTC
16,TRBJ2-7,.,TRBV5-6,.,CASSWTEGGRPYEQYF,TGTGCCAGCAGCTGGACCGAGGGAGGCCGCCCATACGAGCAGTACTTC
15,TRBJ1-1,once,TRBV5-1,TRBD1,CASSEDRRSNTEAFF,TGCGCCAGCAGCGAGGACAGGCGTTCGAACACTGAAGCTTTCTTT
12,TRBJ2-7,few,TRBV12-3/TRBV12-4,.,CASSLVIHEQYF,TGTGCCAGCAGCCTCGTTATCCACGAGCAGTACTTC
12,TRBJ2-5,.,TRBV2,TRBD2,CASSDGGLARYF,TGTGCCAGCAGTGATGGGGGACTAGCTCGGTACTTC
14,TRBJ1-2,.,TRBV6-2/TRBV6-3,.,CASTMGADPYGYTF,TGTGCCAGCACCATGGGGGCGGATCCCTATGGCTACACCTTC
15,TRBJ2-3,.,TRBV24-1,.,CATSDQPDPADTQYF,TGTGCCACCAGTGATCAACCCGACCCGGCAGATACGCAGTATTTT
14,TRBJ1-2,.,TRBV9,TRBD1,CASSVRQGLYGYTF,TGTGCCAGCAGCGTCCGACAGGGGTTGTATGGCTACACCTTC
11,TRBJ2-1,few,TRBV6-5,.,CASARGNEQFF,TGTGCCAGTGCCCGGGGCAATGAGCAGTTCTTC
16,TRBJ2-1,.,TRBV28,.,CASSSTLNSQGYEQFF,TGTGCCAGCAGTTCCACCTTGAACTCACAGGGTTACGAGCAGTTCTTC
15,TRBJ1-1,.,TRBV6-2/TRBV6-3,.,CASWNGRGGSTEAFF,TGTGCCAGCTGGAACGGTAGGGGAGGGAGCACTGAAGCTTTCTTT
13,TRBJ2-7,few,TRBV5-1,.,CASSIDVPSEQYF,TGCGCCAGCAGCATAGATGTTCCCAGCGAGCAGTACTTC
13,TRBJ2-7,.,TRBV7-2,.,CASSGGGNYEQYF,TGTGCCAGCAGCGGAGGGGGGAACTACGAGCAGTACTTC
16,TRBJ2-3,few,TRBV7-2,TRBD2,CASSLETSGSLDTQYF,TGTGCCAGCAGCTTAGAGACTAGCGGGAGCTTAGATACGCAGTATTTT
15,TRBJ2-1,many,TRBV12-3/TRBV12-4,TRBD2,CASSREVAGYNEQFF,TGTGCCAGCAGCCGCGAGGTAGCGGGCTACAATGAGCAGTTCTTC
14,TRBJ2-3,.,TRBV12-3/TRBV12-4,.,CASSLRGGTDVEYF,TGTGCCAGCAGTTTGAGAGGGGGAACAGATGTGGAGTATTTT
16,TRBJ2-2,.,TRBV6-6,.,CASSSTGVGGGGELFF,TGTGCCAGCAGTTCTACAGGGGTCGGGGGAGGCGGGGAGCTGTTTTTT
17,TRBJ2-5,few,TRBV2,TRBD2,CASSSLRLAGERETQYF,TGTGCCAGCAGTTCCCTTAGACTAGCGGGAGAACGGGAGACCCAGTACTTC
15,TRBJ2-1,.,TRBV25-1,TRBD1,CASSPMTGLIDEQFF,TGTGCCAGCAGTCCAATGACAGGGCTCATAGATGAGCAGTTCTTC
16,TRBJ2-2,once,TRBV20-1,TRBD2,CSARLAGGRDTGELFF,TGCAGTGCTAGACTAGCGGGAGGGCGGGACACCGGGGAGCTGTTTTTT
14,TRBJ2-1,.,TRBV27,.,CASKGSSAANEQFF,TGTGCCAGCAAGGGCTCCTCCGCGGCCAATGAGCAGTTCTTC